These T cell receptor beta chains were read from a single sample in a study of blood T cell repertoires in COVID-19. The protocol was immunoSEQ multiplex PCR, while the TCRdb copy is restricted to in-frame clones and leaves out a portion. The data show about 210,000 clones, 88% seen once. Sequencing used peripheral blood. The receptors stem from a man younger than 30 with active or convalescent COVID-19. CDR3s include the opening cysteine and the closing phenylalanine or tryptophan. A D gene is named only where the DNA matches it firmly. Clone size is given for some rows only: seen once, a few or many times, or a class if the clone is expanded.

J	size	V	D	DNA	CDR3
TRBJ2-7	NA	TRBV5-6	TRBD2	TGTGCCAGCAGCTCGGCGGGGGAAATCTACGAGCAGTACTTC	CASSSAGEIYEQYF
TRBJ1-2	NA	TRBV19	TRBD1	TGTGCCAGTAGACGCAACCGGGACAGGGGCTATGGCTACACCTTC	CASRRNRDRGYGYTF
TRBJ1-4	NA	TRBV11-2	TRBD1	TGTGCCAGCAGCGTGACGGGACAGGGGTTTGAAAAACTGTTTTTT	CASSVTGQGFEKLFF
TRBJ2-6	NA	TRBV7-2	TRBD2	TGTGCCAGCAGCTTATCGGGAGGGGTTGGGGCCAACGTCCTGACTTTC	CASSLSGGVGANVLTF
TRBJ1-1	NA	TRBV12-3/TRBV12-4	TRBD1	TGTGCCACCGATGACAGGGGGAACACTGAAGCTTTCTTT	CATDDRGNTEAFF
TRBJ1-1	NA	TRBV30	NA	TGTGCCTGGAGTGTCCAGGAGAACACTGAAGCTTTCTTT	CAWSVQENTEAFF
TRBJ2-5	NA	TRBV5-6	TRBD1	TGTGCCAGCAGCCAGACAGGGGGCGCGTTCTGGGAGACCCAGTACTTC	CASSQTGGAFWETQYF
TRBJ1-4	NA	TRBV19	NA	TGTGCCAGTAGTATAGGTTTTGGAGGGTACAGTGAAAAACTGTTTTTT	CASSIGFGGYSEKLFF
TRBJ1-2	NA	TRBV7-2	NA	TGTGCCAGCAGCTTAAGCCAGGGCAATAACTATGGCTACACCTTC	CASSLSQGNNYGYTF
TRBJ1-6	NA	TRBV5-1	NA	TGCGCCAGCAGCTTGGCCGGTAATTCACCCCTCCACTTT	CASSLAGNSPLHF
TRBJ1-5	NA	TRBV29-1	NA	TGCAGCGTTGGAATTGGAGATCCCAGTGTGCCCCAGCATTTT	CSVGIGDPSVPQHF
TRBJ1-2	NA	TRBV7-9	NA	TGTGCCAGCAGCGCCTCTACAGTTAACTATGGCTACACCTTC	CASSASTVNYGYTF
TRBJ2-7	NA	TRBV7-2	NA	TGTGCCAGCAGCTTAGCAGTTGCAGGTCCCGTCGAGCAGTACTTC	CASSLAVAGPVEQYF
TRBJ1-5	NA	TRBV7-2	TRBD1	TGTGCCAGCAGCTTAGGTGGGACAGGACTTAGCAATCAGCCCCAGCATTTT	CASSLGGTGLSNQPQHF
TRBJ2-4	NA	TRBV5-1	TRBD1	TGCGCCAGCAGCTTGGCTTTCGGGGACAGTCCCAAAAACATTCAGTACTTC	CASSLAFGDSPKNIQYF
TRBJ1-2	NA	TRBV29-1	NA	TGCAGCGTTGCCCACACCATCTATGGCTACACCTTC	CSVAHTIYGYTF
TRBJ2-1	NA	TRBV11-2	TRBD1	TGTGCCAGCAGCTCAGGGACAGGGGGAATAGTCGATGAGCAGTTCTTC	CASSSGTGGIVDEQFF
TRBJ2-2	NA	TRBV5-4	TRBD1	TGTGCCAGCAGCTCTGACAGGGATCGAACCGGGGAGCTGTTTTTT	CASSSDRDRTGELFF
TRBJ1-1	NA	TRBV12-3/TRBV12-4	NA	TGTGCCAGCAGTTCCGGACTTAACACTGAAGCTTTCTTT	CASSSGLNTEAFF
TRBJ1-5	NA	TRBV19	TRBD1	TGTGCCAGTAGTAGCCCCGGGACAGGGGTCACCTCGGGGCAGCCCCAGCATTTT	CASSSPGTGVTSGQPQHF
TRBJ1-1	once	TRBV5-5	TRBD1	TGTGCCAGCAGCTTACTTTCCGGGACAGCGAACACTGAAGCTTTCTTT	CASSLLSGTANTEAFF
TRBJ2-1	NA	TRBV7-8	NA	TGTGCCAGCAGCTTAGGTTATCAAACGACCGGCAGCGTAATCCAGTTCTTC	CASSLGYQTTGSVIQFF
TRBJ2-5	NA	TRBV30	TRBD1	TGTGCCTGGAGTGCCAACCGGGACAGGGAAGAGACCCAGTACTTC	CAWSANRDREETQYF
TRBJ2-1	NA	TRBV4-3	TRBD2	TGCGCCAGCAGCCAAGATCGACTAGCGGGAGGGCTAACCTACAATGAGCAGTTCTTC	CASSQDRLAGGLTYNEQFF
TRBJ2-3	NA	TRBV19	TRBD1	TGTGCCAGTAGTGCAGACAGGGCCAGGACAGATACGCAGTATTTT	CASSADRARTDTQYF
TRBJ1-6	NA	TRBV6-1	TRBD1	TGTGCCAGCAGTGAAGCGTCAGGGGGCTTAAATAATTCACCCCTCCACTTT	CASSEASGGLNNSPLHF
TRBJ2-4	NA	TRBV5-1	NA	TGCGCCAGCAGCTCTCAGGGGGCCAAAAACATTCAGTACTTC	CASSSQGAKNIQYF
TRBJ1-1	NA	TRBV5-5	NA	TGTGCCAGCAGCCTGACAGTGAACACTGAAGCTTTCTTT	CASSLTVNTEAFF